Listed here are 21 T cell receptor beta chains from one sample, sequenced in a study of blood T cell repertoires in COVID-19. Sequencing used immunoSEQ multiplex PCR; TCRdb keeps in-frame clones, though not all of them. The sample holds roughly 14,000 clones, around 67% seen once. The sample comprised peripheral blood. The receptor source for this set is a boy aged 2-9 years with active or convalescent COVID-19.

This chain uses TRBV9 with TRBJ2-7; the D is unclear. The CDR3 contains 13 residues. V gave up 0 bases and J gave up 7 bases, with 11 bases separating them. From germline, CDR1 is SGDLS and CDR2 YYNGEE. The CDR3 here is CASSVGLSREQYF. Written as DNA, the CDR3 is TGTGCCAGCAGCGTAGGGTTGTCTCGGGAGCAGTACTTC.

This clone was observed once. This rearrangement joins TRBV30 to TRBJ2-7, with 7 nucleotides matching TRBD1. The germline CDR1 and CDR2 sequences are GTSNPN and SVGIG (reference sequence). This CDR3 has 14 amino acids. Trimming took 2 bases from V and 6 from J; bases not matched to a gene: 10. CDR3 amino acids: CAWSRTGGGLEQYF. CDR3 DNA sequence: TGTGCCTGGAGTCGGACAGGTGGGGGCCTCGAGCAGTACTTC.

The rearrangement uses TRBV6-5 and TRBJ1-1; D is possibly TRBD1 (6 bases). The V gene lost 7 bases and the J gene lost 1 base, with 16 bases spanning the gap. Germline values: CDR1 MNHEY, CDR2 SVGAGI. The CDR3 spans 15 residues. The CDR3 DNA reads TGTGCCAGCAACAAACAGGGATCGGGGAACACTGAAGCTTTCTTT. It codes for CASNKQGSGNTEAFF.

The rearrangement uses TRBV14 and TRBJ2-2; TRBD1 is a possible D gene (5 bases). The length of the CDR3 is 16 residues. Per the germline V gene, CDR1 is SGHDN and CDR2 is FVKESK. Trimming removed 4 bases at V and 0 bases at J, with 12 bases between. CDR3 sequence reads: CASSPFRGSNTGELFF. The CDR3 DNA follows: TGTGCCAGCAGCCCCTTTAGGGGCTCGAACACCGGGGAGCTGTTTTTT.

The rearrangement links TRBV7-8 to TRBJ2-5, with D possibly being TRBD2 (7 bases). Trimming stripped 3 bases from V and 5 bases from J, with 22 bases between. Germline V CDR1 and CDR2: SGHVS, FQNEAQ. The CDR3 is 17 residues long. CDR3 loop: CASSLALLGGAMETQYF. The CDR3 DNA reads TGTGCCAGCAGCTTGGCTCTCCTAGGGGGGGCTATGGAGACCCAGTACTTC.

CDR3 sequence reads: CASSWGGEYEQYF. In DNA form, the CDR3 reads TGTGCCAGCAGCTGGGGCGGGGAATACGAGCAGTACTTC. The genes are TRBV5-5 and TRBJ2-7, with D possibly being TRBD2 (6 bases). This CDR3 spans 13 amino acids. Germline values: CDR1 SGHKS, CDR2 YYEKEE (reference sequence). Trimming shortened V by 3 bases and J by 4 bases, and 11 bases separated the two germline ends.

J is TRBJ2-7 and V is TRBV27; 8 bases fit TRBD2. Trimming took 0 bases from V and 1 from J; bases not matched to a gene: 5. The germline V gene encodes CDR1 MNHEY and CDR2 SMNVEV (reference sequence). CDR3 size: 16 residues. The CDR3: CASSLSVGLGSYEQYF. The CDR3 bases are TGTGCCAGCAGTTTATCCGTGGGACTAGGATCCTACGAGCAGTACTTC.

The genes are TRBV27 and TRBJ2-1, with TRBD2 identical over 10 bases. The CDR3 is made up of 18 amino acids. Unmatched junction bases numbered 11, after V lost 4 bases and J lost 2 bases. Germline V gene data show CDR1 as MNHEY and CDR2 as SMNVEV (reference sequence). CDR3 DNA sequence: TGTGCCAGCAGTTATATCCGGCCAGGACTAGCGGCCTACAATGAGCAGTTCTTC. Protein: CASSYIRPGLAAYNEQFF.

The chain recombines TRBV5-1 with TRBJ2-2; a weak D match, TRBD1 (6 bases). V shed 2 bases and J shed 6 bases, with 14 bases lying between them. The CDR3 has 15 residues. The germline V gene has CDR1 SGHRS and CDR2 YFSETQ. CDR3 sequence (DNA): TGCGCCAGCAGCTTCCGGGACACCTCCGCCGGGGAGCTGTTTTTT. It translates to CASSFRDTSAGELFF.

This rearrangement joins TRBV4-1 to TRBJ1-6, with TRBD1 matching over 9 bases. The CDR3 sequence is 17 residues long. The germline V gene has CDR1 MGHRA and CDR2 YSYEKL. Trimming at V came to 3 bases and at J to 2 bases, leaving 5 bases not matched to a gene. CDR3 amino acids: CASSHEGQGTYNSPLHF. CDR3 DNA sequence: TGCGCCAGCAGCCATGAGGGACAGGGCACCTATAATTCACCCCTCCACTTT.

This clone was seen only a few times. The chain has TRBV19 and TRBJ1-2; possible D gene TRBD1, 5 bases. CDR1 LNHDA and CDR2 SQIVND come from the germline V gene (reference sequence). The CDR3 consists of 13 residues. The ends were cut back, 3 bases at V and 6 bases at J, with 11 bases in the middle. The CDR3 sequence: CASSIGQGHGYTF. The CDR3 DNA reads TGTGCCAGTAGTATCGGACAAGGTCATGGCTACACCTTC.

The gene calls are TRBV5-1 and TRBJ2-7; D possibly corresponds to TRBD1 (7 bases). V gave up 3 bases and J gave up 0 bases, with 10 bases separating them. This CDR3 is built from 14 residues. The germline CDR1 and CDR2 sequences are SGHRS and YFSETQ. CDR3 in DNA: TGCGCCAGCAGCTGGGGGGACAGCTCCTACGAGCAGTACGTC. This gives the protein CASSWGDSSYEQYV.

The V gene is TRBV7-2, the J gene TRBJ2-7; 8 bases agree with TRBD2. V was pared by 6 bases and J by 4 bases, with 5 bases of the junction left unmatched. Looked up from germline, CDR1 is SGHTA and CDR2 is FQGNSA. This CDR3 is built from 13 residues. Here the CDR3 reads CASRSGLAYEQYF. The CDR3 DNA reads as TGTGCCAGCAGATCCGGACTAGCTTACGAGCAGTACTTC.

The chain employs TRBV6-5 and TRBJ2-7; 8 bases align to TRBD1. Looked up from germline, CDR1 is MNHEY and CDR2 is SVGAGI. The junction had 14 bases not matched to a gene; V was cut back by 7 bases and J by 6 bases. The CDR3 has 15 amino acids. The DNA for the CDR3 is TGTGCCAGCACCGCAAAGGACAGGGTGGTGTTCGAGCAGTACTTC. Amino acids: CASTAKDRVVFEQYF.

This clone has just a few counts. This sequence joins TRBV3-1 (or the pseudogene TRBV3-2) and TRBJ1-3; 8 bases match TRBD1. Trimming removed 0 bases from V and 7 bases from J; junction bases left unmatched: 5. This CDR3 region has 15 residues. CDR1 is LGHDT and CDR2 is YNNKEL in the germline V gene (reference sequence). The DNA of the CDR3 is TGTGCCAGCAGCCAAGATTGGACAGGGCGGAACACCATATATTTT. It specifies CASSQDWTGRNTIYF.

CDR3 protein: CASSQEAGPSAGGRQETQYF. The CDR3 DNA reads as TGCGCCAGCAGCCAAGAAGCGGGCCCCAGCGCGGGGGGACGGCAAGAGACCCAGTACTTC. V usage is TRBV4-1 and J usage is TRBJ2-5; 8 bases match TRBD2. From germline, CDR1 is MGHRA and CDR2 YSYEKL. J was trimmed by 2 bases and V by 0 bases; bases with no gene match: 17. This CDR3 has 20 residues.

V usage is TRBV2 and J usage is TRBJ1-6, with a weak D call TRBD1 (6 bases). V lost 3 bases, J lost 6 bases, and 15 bases lay in between. CDR3 size: 16 residues. From germline, CDR1 is SNHLY and CDR2 FYNNEI. The CDR3 region is CASSEWETGLNSPLHF. In DNA form, the CDR3 reads TGTGCCAGCAGTGAGTGGGAGACAGGACTTAATTCACCCCTCCACTTT.

This clone turned up a few times. The chain uses TRBV7-9 and TRBJ1-5; 7 bases map to TRBD1. Germline CDR1 and CDR2: SEHNR and FQNEAQ (reference sequence). This CDR3 region has 17 residues. The V gene end was trimmed by 3 bases and the J gene end by 4 bases; junction bases not matched to a gene: 12. Here the CDR3 reads CASSLGVGKGANQPQHF. As DNA, the CDR3 is TGTGCCAGCAGCTTGGGTGTGGGCAAGGGGGCAAATCAGCCCCAGCATTTT. Variable domain in full (rest from reference TRBV7-9 and TRBJ1-5): DTGVSQNPRHKITKRGQNVTFRCDPISEHNRLYWYRQTLGQGPEFLTYFQNEAQLEKSRLLSDRFSAERPKGSFSTLEIQRTEQGDSAMYLCASSLGVGKGANQPQHFGDGTRLSIL.

The chain couples TRBV7-9 to TRBJ2-2; D might be TRBD1 (5 bases). Germline CDR1 and CDR2: SEHNR and FQNEAQ (reference sequence). This CDR3 is built from 17 residues. V was pared by 4 bases and J by 8 bases, with 23 bases between. CDR3 in amino acids: CASSSPFRYRGTGELFF. The CDR3 coding sequence is TGTGCCAGCAGCTCACCATTCAGATATAGGGGAACGGGGGAGCTGTTTTTT. The full variable domain, with the rest looked up from reference TRBV7-9 and TRBJ2-2, is DTGVSQNPRHKITKRGQNVTFRCDPISEHNRLYWYRQTLGQGPEFLTYFQNEAQLEKSRLLSDRFSAERPKGSFSTLEIQRTEQGDSAMYLCASSSPFRYRGTGELFFGEGSRLTVL.

Concerning this clone: It is likely a read error: a sequence one base away is far more abundant. This chain joins TRBV7-9 and TRBJ1-1; no definite D call. V shed 5 bases and J shed 1 base, with 2 bases lying between them. CDR1 and CDR2 (germline): SEHNR, FQNEAQ (reference sequence). The CDR3 covers 11 residues. In DNA, the CDR3 is TGTGCCAGCAGCCGGAACACTGAAGCTTTCTTT. Protein: CASSRNTEAFF.

The chain is built from TRBV10-2 and TRBJ2-7; weak D call: TRBD1 (5 bases). The CDR3 runs 15 residues. Germline lookup yields CDR1 WSHSY and CDR2 SAAADI. Trimming pared 2 bases from V and 2 bases from J, leaving 13 bases between. CDR3 residues: CASSEPRAPPYEQYF. The CDR3 nucleotides read TGCGCCAGCAGTGAGCCCAGGGCGCCTCCCTACGAGCAGTACTTC.